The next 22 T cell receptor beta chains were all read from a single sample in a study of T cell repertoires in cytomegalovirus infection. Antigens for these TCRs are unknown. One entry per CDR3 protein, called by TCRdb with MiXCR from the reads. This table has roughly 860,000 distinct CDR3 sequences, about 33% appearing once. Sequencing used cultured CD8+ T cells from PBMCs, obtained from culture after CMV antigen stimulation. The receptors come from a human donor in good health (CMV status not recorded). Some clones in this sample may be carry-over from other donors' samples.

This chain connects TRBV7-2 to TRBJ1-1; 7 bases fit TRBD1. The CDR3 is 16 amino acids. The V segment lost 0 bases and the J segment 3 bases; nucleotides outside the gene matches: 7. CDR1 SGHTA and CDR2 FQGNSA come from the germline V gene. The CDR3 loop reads CASSLAALGGYTEAFF. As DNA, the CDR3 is TGTGCCAGCAGCTTAGCGGCCCTAGGGGGCTACACTGAAGCTTTCTTT. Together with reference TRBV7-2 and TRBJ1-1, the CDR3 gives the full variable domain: GAGVSQSPSNKVTEKGKDVELRCDPISGHTALYWYRQSLGQGLEFLIYFQGNSAPDKSGLPSDRFSAERTGGSVSTLTIQRTQQEDSAVYLCASSLAALGGYTEAFFGQGTRLTVV.

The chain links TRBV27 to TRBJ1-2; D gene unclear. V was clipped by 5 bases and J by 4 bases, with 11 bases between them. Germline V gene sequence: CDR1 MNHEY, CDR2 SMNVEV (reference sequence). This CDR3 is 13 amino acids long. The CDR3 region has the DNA TGTGCCAGCAGTGGTGGGGTTCCCTATGGCTACACCTTC. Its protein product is CASSGGVPYGYTF.

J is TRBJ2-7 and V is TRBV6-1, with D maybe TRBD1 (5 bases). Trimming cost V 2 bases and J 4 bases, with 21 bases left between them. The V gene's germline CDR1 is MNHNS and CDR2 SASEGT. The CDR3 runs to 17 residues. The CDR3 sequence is CASSELRQWGAIYEQYF. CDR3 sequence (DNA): TGTGCCAGCAGTGAATTGCGGCAATGGGGCGCGATATACGAGCAGTACTTC.

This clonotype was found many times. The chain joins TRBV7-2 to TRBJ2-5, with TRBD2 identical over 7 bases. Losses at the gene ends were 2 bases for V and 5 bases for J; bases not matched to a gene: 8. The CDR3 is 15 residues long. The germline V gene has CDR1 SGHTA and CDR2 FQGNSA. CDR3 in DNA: TGTGCCAGCAGCTTATTCGCGGGGGACGAGGAGACCCAGTACTTC. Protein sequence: CASSLFAGDEETQYF.

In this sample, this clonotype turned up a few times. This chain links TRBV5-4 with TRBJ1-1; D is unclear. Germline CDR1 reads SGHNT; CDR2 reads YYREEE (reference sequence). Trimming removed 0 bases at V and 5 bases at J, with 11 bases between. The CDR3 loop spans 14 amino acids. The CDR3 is CASSLDAGKTEAFF. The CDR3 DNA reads TGTGCCAGCAGCTTGGATGCTGGTAAGACTGAAGCTTTCTTT.

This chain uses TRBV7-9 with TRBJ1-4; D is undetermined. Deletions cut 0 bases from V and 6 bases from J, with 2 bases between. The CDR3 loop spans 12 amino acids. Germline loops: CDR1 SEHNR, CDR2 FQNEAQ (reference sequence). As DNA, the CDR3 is TGTGCCAGCAGCTTAGCGCATGAAAAACTGTTTTTT. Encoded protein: CASSLAHEKLFF.

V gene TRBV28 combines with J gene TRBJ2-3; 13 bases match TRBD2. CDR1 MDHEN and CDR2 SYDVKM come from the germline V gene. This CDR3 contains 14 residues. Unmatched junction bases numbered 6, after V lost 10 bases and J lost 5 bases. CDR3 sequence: CATRTSGGLDTQYF. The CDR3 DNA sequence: TGTGCCACACGGACTAGCGGGGGCCTAGATACGCAGTATTTT.

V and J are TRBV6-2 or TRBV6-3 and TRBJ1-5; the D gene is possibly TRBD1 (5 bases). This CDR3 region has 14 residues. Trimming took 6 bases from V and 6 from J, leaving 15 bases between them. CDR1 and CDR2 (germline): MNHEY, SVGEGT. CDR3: CASRVTGGAQPQHF. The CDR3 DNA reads TGTGCCAGCAGAGTGACGGGGGGTGCTCAGCCCCAGCATTTT.

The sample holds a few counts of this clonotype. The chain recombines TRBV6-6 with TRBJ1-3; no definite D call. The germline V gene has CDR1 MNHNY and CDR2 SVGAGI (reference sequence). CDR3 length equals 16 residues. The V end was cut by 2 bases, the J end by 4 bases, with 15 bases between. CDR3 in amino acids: CASSYPPEARGNTIYF. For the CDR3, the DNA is TGTGCCAGCAGTTACCCCCCAGAGGCGCGGGGAAACACCATATATTTT.

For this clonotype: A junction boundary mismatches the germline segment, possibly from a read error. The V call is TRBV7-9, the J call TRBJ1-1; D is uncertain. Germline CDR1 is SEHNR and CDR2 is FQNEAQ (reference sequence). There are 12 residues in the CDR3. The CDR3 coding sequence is TGTGCCACCAGCTGGATGAACACTGAAGCTTTCTTT. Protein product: CATSWMNTEAFF.

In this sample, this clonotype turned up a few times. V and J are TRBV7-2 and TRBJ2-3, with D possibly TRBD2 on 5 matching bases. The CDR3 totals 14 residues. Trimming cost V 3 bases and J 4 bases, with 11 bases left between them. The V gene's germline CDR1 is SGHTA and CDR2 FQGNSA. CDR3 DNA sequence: TGTGCCAGCAGCTTGGCCTTCGGGGCAGATACGCAGTATTTT. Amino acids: CASSLAFGADTQYF.

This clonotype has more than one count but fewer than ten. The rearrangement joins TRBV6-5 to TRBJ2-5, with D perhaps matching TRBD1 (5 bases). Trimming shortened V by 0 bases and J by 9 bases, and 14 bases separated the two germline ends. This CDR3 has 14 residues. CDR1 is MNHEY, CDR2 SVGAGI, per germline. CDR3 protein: CASSYSSGLGAQYF. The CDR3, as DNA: TGTGCCAGCAGTTACTCGTCAGGGTTAGGGGCCCAGTACTTC.

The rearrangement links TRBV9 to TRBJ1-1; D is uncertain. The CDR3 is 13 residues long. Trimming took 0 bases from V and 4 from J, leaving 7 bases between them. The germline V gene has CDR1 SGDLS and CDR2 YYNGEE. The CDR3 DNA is TGTGCCAGCAGCGTAGGAACGTTCACTGAAGCTTTCTTT. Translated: CASSVGTFTEAFF.

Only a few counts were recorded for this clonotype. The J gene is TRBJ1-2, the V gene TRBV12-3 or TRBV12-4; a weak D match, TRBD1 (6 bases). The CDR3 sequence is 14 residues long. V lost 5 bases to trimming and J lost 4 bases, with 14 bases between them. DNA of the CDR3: TGTGCCAGCAGTACAGGGTGGGGGGGCTATGGCTACACCTTC. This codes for CASSTGWGGYGYTF.

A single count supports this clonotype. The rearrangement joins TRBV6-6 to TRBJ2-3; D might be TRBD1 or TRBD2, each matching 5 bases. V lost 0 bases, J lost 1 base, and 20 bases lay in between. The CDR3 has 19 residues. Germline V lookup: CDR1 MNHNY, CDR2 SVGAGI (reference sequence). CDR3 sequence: CASSYSISWGPTGTDTQYF. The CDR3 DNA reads TGTGCCAGCAGTTACTCGATCAGTTGGGGACCCACAGGCACAGATACGCAGTATTTT.

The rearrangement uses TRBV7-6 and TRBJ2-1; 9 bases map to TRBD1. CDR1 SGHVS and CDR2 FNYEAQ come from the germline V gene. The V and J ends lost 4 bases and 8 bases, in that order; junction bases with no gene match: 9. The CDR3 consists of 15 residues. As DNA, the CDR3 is TGTGCCAGCAGCTCCTCCGGGACAGGGTCGGATGAGCAGTTCTTC. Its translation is CASSSSGTGSDEQFF.

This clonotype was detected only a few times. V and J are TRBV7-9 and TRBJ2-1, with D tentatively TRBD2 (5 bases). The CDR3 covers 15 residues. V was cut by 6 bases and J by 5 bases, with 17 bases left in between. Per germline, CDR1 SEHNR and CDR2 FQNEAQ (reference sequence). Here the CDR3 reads CASSAPSGLHNEQFF. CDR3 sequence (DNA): TGTGCCAGCAGTGCGCCCTCTGGACTGCACAATGAGCAGTTCTTC.

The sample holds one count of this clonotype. CDR3 coding DNA: TGTGCCAGCAGCAACCCGGGACATCGCTACGAGCAGTACGTC. This sequence encodes CASSNPGHRYEQYV. The chain joins TRBV7-3 to TRBJ2-7, with D possibly TRBD1 on 6 matching bases. V lost 5 bases, J lost 3 bases, and 14 bases lay in between. This CDR3 region has 14 residues. In germline, CDR1 is SGHTA, CDR2 FQGTGA.

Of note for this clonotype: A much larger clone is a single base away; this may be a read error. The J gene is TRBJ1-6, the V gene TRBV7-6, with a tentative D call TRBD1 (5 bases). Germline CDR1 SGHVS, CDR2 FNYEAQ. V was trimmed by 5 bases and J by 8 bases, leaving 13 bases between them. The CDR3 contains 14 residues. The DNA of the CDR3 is TGTGCCAGCAGCACCCTCGGGGGAGATTCACCCCTCCACTTT. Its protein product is CASSTLGGDSPLHF.

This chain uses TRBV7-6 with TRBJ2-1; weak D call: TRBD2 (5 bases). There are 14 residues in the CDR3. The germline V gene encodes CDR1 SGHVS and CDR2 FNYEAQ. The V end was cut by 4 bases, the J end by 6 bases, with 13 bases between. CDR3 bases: TGTGCCAGCAGCTCTAAGCCGGGATCCAATGAGCAGTTCTTC. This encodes CASSSKPGSNEQFF.

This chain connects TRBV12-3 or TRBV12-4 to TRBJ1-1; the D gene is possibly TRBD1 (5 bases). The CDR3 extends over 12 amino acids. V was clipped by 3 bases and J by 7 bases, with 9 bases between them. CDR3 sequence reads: CASSFPTDEAFF. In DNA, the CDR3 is TGTGCCAGCAGTTTCCCGACAGATGAAGCTTTCTTT.

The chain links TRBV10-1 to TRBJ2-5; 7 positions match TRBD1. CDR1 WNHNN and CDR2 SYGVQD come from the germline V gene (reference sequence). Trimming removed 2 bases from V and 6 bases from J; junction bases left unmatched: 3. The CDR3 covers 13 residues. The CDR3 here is CASSESRGKTQYF. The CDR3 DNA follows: TGCGCCAGCAGTGAGAGCAGGGGGAAGACCCAGTACTTC.